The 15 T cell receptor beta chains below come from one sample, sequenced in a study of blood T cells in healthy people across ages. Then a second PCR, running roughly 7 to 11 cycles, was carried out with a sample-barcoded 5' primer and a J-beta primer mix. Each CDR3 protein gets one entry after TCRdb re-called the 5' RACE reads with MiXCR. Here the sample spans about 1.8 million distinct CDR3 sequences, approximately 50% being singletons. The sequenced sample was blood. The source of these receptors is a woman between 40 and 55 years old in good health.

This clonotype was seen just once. The CDR3 sequence is CSAFIAGEPYNEQFF. Here the CDR3 DNA reads TGCAGTGCTTTCATAGCGGGGGAACCATACAATGAGCAGTTCTTC. The chain recombines TRBV20-1 with TRBJ2-1, with 9 positions matching TRBD2. The V and J ends lost 5 bases and 4 bases, in that order; junction bases with no gene match: 9. Germline CDR1 and CDR2: DFQATT and SNEGSKA (reference sequence). The CDR3 has 15 residues.

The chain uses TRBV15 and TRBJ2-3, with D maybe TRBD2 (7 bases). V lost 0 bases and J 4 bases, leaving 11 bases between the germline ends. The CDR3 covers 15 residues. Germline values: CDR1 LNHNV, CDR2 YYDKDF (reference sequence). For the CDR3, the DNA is TGTGCCACCAGCAGAGATGAAGGGGGGGCAGATACGCAGTATTTT. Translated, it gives CATSRDEGGADTQYF.

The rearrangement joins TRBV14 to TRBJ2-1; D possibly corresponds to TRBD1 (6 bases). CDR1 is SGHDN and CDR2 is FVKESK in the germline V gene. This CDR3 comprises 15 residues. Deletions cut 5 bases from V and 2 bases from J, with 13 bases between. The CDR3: CASSFRRGTYNEQFF. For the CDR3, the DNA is TGTGCCAGCAGCTTTCGCAGGGGAACCTACAATGAGCAGTTCTTC.

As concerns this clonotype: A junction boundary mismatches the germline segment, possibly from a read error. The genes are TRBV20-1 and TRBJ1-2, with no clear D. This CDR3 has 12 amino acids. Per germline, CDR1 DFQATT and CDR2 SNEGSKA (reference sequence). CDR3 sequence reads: CSASPGVYDYTF. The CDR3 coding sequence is TGCAGTGCTTCACCGGGCGTCTATGACTACACCTTC.

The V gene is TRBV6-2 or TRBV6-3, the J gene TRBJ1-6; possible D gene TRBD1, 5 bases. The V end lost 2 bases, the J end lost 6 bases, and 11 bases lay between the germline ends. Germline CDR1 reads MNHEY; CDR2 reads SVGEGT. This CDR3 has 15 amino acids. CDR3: CASSYVTASNSPLHF. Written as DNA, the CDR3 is TGTGCCAGCAGTTACGTGACAGCGTCTAATTCACCCCTCCACTTT.

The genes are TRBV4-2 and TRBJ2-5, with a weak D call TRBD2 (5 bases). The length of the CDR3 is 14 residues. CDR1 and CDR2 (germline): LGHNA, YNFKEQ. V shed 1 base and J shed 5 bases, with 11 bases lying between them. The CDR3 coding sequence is TGTGCCAGCAGCCAAGGCGAGGGAACTGAGACCCAGTACTTC. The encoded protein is CASSQGEGTETQYF.

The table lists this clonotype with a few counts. CDR3 sequence reads: CASSLDRGGNYGYTF. CDR3 DNA sequence: TGTGCCAGCAGCCTCGACAGGGGGGGCAACTATGGCTACACCTTC. The gene calls are TRBV3-1 and TRBJ1-2, with 9 positions matching TRBD1. Trimming at V came to 4 bases and at J to 2 bases, leaving 5 bases not matched to a gene. Germline V gene lookup returns CDR1 LGHDT and CDR2 YNNKEL (reference sequence). The CDR3 totals 15 residues. The full variable domain, with the rest looked up from reference TRBV3-1 and TRBJ1-2, is DTAVSQTPKYLVTQMGNDKSIKCEQNLGHDTMYWYKQDSKKFLKIMFSYNNKELIINETVPNRFSPKSPDKAHLNLHINSLELGDSAVYFCASSLDRGGNYGYTFGSGTRLTVV.

DNA for the CDR3: TGTGCCGGCAAAATTCTGGAGACCCAGTACTTC. This translates into CAGKILETQYF. The V call is TRBV12-3 or TRBV12-4, the J call TRBJ2-5; D gene uncertain. Trimming shortened V by 11 bases and J by 5 bases, and 12 bases separated the two germline ends. This CDR3 spans 11 amino acids.

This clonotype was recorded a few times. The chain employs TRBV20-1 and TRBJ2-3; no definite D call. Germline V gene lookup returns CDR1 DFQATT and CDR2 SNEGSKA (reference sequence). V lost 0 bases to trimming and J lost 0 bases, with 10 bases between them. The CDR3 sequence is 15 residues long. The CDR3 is CSAREFYGSTDTQYF. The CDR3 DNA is TGCAGTGCTAGAGAGTTCTATGGGAGCACAGATACGCAGTATTTT.

In DNA form, the CDR3 reads TGCAGTGCTAGATTAGGCCAGCGGGGGCTCTACGAGCAGTACTTC. Protein sequence: CSARLGQRGLYEQYF. This sequence joins TRBV20-1 and TRBJ2-7, with 8 positions matching TRBD2. V trimming: 2 bases; J trimming: 3 bases; junction bases outside the gene matches: 9. CDR1 is DFQATT, CDR2 SNEGSKA, per germline (reference sequence). This CDR3 has 15 amino acids.

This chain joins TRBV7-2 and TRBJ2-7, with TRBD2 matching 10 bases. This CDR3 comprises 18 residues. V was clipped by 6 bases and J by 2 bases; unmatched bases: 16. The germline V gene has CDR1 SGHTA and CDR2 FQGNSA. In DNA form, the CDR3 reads TGTGCCAGCAGTTCTGGGACGCTAGCGGGGGCTTGGACCTACGAGCAGTACTTC. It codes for CASSSGTLAGAWTYEQYF.

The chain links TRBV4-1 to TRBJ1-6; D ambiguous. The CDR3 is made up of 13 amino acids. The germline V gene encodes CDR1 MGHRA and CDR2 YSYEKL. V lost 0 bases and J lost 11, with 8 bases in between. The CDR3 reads CASSQDRRPPLHF. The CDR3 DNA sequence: TGCGCCAGCAGCCAAGACCGGAGGCCACCCCTCCACTTT.

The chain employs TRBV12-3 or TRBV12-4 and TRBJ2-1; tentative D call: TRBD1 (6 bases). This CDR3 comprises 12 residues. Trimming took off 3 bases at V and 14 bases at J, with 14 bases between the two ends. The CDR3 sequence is CASSLGGQGKFF. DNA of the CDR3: TGTGCCAGCAGTTTGGGTGGGCAGGGGAAGTTCTTC.

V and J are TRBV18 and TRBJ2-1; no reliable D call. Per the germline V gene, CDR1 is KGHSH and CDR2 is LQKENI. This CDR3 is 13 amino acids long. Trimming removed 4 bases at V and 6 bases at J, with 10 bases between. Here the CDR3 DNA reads TGTGCCAGCTCACTGGCGAACGTCAATGAGCAGTTCTTC. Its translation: CASSLANVNEQFF.

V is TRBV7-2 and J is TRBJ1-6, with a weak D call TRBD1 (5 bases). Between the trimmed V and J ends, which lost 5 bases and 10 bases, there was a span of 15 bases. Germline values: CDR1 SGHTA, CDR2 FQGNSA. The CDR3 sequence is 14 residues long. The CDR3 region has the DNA TGTGCCAGCAGCGGGGACCCCCGGGGGTCACCCCTCCACTTT. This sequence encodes CASSGDPRGSPLHF.